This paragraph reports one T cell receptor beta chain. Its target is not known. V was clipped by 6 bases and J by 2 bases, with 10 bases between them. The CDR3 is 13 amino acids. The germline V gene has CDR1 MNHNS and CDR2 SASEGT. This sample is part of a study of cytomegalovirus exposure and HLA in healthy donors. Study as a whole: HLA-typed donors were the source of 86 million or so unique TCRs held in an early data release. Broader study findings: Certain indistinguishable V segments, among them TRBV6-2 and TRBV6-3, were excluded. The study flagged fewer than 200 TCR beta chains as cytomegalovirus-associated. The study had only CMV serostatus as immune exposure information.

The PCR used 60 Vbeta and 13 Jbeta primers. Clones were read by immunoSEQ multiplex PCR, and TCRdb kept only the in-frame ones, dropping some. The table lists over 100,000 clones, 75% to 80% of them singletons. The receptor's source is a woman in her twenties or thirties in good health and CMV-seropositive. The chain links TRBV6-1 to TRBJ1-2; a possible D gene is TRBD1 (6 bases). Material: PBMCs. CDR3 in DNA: TGTGCCAGCAGACCCGGACAGAACTATGGCTACACCTTC. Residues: CASRPGQNYGYTF.